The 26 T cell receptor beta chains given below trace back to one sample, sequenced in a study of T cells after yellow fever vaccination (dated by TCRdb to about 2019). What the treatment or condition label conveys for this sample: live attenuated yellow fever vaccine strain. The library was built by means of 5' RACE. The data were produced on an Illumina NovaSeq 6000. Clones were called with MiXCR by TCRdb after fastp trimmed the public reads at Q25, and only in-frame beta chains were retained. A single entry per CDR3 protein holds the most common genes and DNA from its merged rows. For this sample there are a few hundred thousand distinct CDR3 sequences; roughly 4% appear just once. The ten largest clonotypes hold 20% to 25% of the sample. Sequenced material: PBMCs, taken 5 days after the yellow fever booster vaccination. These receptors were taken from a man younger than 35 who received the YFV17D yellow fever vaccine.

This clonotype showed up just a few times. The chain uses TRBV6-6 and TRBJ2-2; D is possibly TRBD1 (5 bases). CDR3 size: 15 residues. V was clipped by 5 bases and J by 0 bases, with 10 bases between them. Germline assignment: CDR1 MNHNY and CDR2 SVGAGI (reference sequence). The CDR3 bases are TGTGCCAGCAGTCCCAGGGCTCCGAACACCGGGGAGCTGTTTTTT. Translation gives CASSPRAPNTGELFF.

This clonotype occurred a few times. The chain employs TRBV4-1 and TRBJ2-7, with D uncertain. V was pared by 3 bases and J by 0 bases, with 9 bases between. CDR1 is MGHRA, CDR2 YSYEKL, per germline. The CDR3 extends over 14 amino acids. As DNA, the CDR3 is TGCGCCAGCAGCCATCACAAGAGCTCCTACGAGCAGTACGTC. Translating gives CASSHHKSSYEQYV.

The chain's CDR3 is CASSRGANTGELFF. The CDR3 DNA follows: TGTGCCAGCAGCCGGGGGGCGAACACCGGGGAGCTGTTTTTT. The chain uses TRBV3-1 and TRBJ2-2, with D perhaps TRBD2 (6 bases). This CDR3 is built from 14 residues. With 4 bases removed from V and 0 bases from J, the gap between germline ends came to 6 bases. Per the germline V gene, CDR1 is LGHDT and CDR2 is YNNKEL (reference sequence).

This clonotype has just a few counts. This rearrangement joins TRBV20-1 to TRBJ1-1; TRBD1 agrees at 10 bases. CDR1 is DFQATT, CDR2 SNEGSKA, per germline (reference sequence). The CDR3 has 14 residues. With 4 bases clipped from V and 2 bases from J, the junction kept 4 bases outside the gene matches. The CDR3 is CSAKTGGINTEAFF. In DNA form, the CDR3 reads TGCAGTGCTAAGACAGGGGGCATCAACACTGAAGCTTTCTTT.

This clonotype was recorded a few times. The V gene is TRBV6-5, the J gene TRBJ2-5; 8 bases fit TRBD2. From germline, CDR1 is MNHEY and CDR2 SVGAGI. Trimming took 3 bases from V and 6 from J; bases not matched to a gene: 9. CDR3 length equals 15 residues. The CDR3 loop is CASSYSPGLGQTQYF. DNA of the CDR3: TGTGCCAGCAGTTATTCACCGGGACTAGGGCAGACCCAGTACTTC.

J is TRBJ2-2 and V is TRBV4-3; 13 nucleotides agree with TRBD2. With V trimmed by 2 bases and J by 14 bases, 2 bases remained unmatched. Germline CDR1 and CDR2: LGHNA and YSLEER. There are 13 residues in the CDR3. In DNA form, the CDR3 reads TGCGCCAGCAGCCAAACTAGCGGGGGGGCCCTGTTTTTT. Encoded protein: CASSQTSGGALFF.

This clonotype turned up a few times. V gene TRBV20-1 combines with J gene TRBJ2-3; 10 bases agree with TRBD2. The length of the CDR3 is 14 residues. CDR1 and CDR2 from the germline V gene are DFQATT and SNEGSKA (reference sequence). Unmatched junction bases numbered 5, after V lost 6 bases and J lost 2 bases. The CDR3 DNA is TGCAGTGCAAGGACTAGCGGAAACACAGATACGCAGTATTTT. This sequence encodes CSARTSGNTDTQYF.

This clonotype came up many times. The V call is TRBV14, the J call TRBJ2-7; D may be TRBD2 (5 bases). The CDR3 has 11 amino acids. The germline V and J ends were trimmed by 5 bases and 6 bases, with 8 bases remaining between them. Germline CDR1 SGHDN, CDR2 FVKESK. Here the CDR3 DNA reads TGTGCCAGCAGCAGCGGAGGCGAGCAGTACTTC. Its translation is CASSSGGEQYF. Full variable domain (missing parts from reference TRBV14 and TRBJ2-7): EAGVTQFPSHSVIEKGQTVTLRCDPISGHDNLYWYRRVMGKEIKFLLHFVKESKQDESGMPNNRFLAERTGGTYSTLKVQPAELEDSGVYFCASSSGGEQYFGPGTRLTVT.

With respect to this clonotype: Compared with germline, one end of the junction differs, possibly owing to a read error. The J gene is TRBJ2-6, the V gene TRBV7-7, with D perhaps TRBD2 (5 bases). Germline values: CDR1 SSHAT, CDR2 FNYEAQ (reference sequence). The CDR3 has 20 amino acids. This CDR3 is CASSLEFWVWAGSGANVLTF. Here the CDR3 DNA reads TGTGCTAGCAGCTTAGAATTTTGGGTTTGGGCGGGCTCTGGGGCCAACGTCCTGACTTTC.

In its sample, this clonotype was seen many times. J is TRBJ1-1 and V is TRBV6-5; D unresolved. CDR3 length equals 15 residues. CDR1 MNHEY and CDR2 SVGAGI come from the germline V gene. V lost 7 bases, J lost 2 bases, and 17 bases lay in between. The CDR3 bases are TGTGCCAGCACCCCAGGATCCGCGATCAACACTGAAGCTTTCTTT. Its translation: CASTPGSAINTEAFF.

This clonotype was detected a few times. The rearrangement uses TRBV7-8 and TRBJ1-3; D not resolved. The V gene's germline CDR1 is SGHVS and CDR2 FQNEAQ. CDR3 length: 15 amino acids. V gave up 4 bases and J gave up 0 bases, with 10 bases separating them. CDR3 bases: TGTGCCAGCAGCTCCAGACTGAGCTCTGGAAACACCATATATTTT. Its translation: CASSSRLSSGNTIYF. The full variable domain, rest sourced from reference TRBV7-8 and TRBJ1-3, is GAGVSQSPRYKVAKRGQDVALRCDPISGHVSLFWYQQALGQGPEFLTYFQNEAQLDKSGLPSDRFFAERPEGSVSTLKIQRTQQEDSAVYLCASSSRLSSGNTIYFGEGSWLTVV.

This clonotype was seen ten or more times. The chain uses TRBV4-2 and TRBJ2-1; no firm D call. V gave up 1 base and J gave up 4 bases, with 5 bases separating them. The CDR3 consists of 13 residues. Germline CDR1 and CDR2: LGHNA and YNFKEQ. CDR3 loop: CASSQAKYNEQFF. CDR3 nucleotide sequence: TGTGCCAGCAGCCAAGCAAAGTACAATGAGCAGTTCTTC.

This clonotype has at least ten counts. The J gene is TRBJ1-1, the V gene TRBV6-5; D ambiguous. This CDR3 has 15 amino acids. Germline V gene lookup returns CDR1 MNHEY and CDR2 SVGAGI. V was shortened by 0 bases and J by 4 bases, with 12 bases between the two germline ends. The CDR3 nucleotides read TGTGCCAGCAGTTACTCGCGGGCCGCAGGCACTGAAGCTTTCTTT. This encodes CASSYSRAAGTEAFF.

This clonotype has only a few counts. The CDR3 nucleotides are TGTGCCAGCAGCCCCCGGACCCACAGTTTGGGCTCTGGGGCCAACGTCCTGACTTTC. Protein sequence: CASSPRTHSLGSGANVLTF. This sequence joins TRBV11-2 and TRBJ2-6; D not resolved. V was cut by 5 bases and J by 0 bases, with 20 bases left in between. This CDR3 region has 19 residues. Germline loops: CDR1 SGHAT, CDR2 FQNNGV. The full variable domain, its missing parts supplied by reference TRBV11-2 and TRBJ2-6, is EAGVAQSPRYKIIEKRQSVAFWCNPISGHATLYWYQQILGQGPKLLIQFQNNGVVDDSQLPKDRFSAERLKGVDSTLKIQPAKLEDSAVYLCASSPRTHSLGSGANVLTFGAGSRLTVL.

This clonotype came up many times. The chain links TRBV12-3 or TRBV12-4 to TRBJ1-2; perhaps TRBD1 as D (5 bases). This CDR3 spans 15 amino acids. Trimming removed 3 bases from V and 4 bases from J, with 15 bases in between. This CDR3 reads CASSFPGRTSYGYTF. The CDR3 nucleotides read TGTGCCAGCAGTTTTCCGGGACGGACGAGCTATGGCTACACCTTC.

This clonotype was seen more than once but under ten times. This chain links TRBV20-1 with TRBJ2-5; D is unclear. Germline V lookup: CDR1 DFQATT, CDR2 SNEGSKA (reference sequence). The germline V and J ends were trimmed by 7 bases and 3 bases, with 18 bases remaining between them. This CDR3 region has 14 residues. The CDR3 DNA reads TGCAGTGTTTCATCCCGGGTGGTAAAAGAGACCCAGTACTTC. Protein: CSVSSRVVKETQYF.

CDR3 loop: CASSSGDRIREQFF. CDR3 in DNA: TGTGCCAGCAGCTCCGGGGACAGGATAAGGGAGCAGTTCTTC. The chain uses TRBV7-8 and TRBJ2-1, with 8 positions matching TRBD1. The CDR3 spans 14 residues. Unmatched junction bases numbered 9, after V lost 4 bases and J lost 10 bases. The germline gives CDR1 SGHVS, CDR2 FQNEAQ.

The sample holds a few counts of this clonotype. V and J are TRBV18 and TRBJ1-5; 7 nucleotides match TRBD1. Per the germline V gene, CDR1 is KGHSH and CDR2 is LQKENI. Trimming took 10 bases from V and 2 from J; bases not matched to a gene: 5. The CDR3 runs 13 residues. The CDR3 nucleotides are TGTGCCACCCAGACAGGGCGCAATCAGCCCCAGCATTTT. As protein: CATQTGRNQPQHF.

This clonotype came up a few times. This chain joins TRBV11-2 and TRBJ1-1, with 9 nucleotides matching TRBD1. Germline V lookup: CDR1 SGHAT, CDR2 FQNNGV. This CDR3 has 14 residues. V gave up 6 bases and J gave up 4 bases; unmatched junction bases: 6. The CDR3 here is CASSGQGRGTEAFF. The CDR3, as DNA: TGTGCCAGCAGTGGACAGGGGCGAGGCACTGAAGCTTTCTTT.

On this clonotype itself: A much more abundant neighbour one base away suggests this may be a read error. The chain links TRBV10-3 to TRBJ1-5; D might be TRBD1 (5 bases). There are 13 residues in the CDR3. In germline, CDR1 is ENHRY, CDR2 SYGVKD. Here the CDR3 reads CAISQEGNQLQHF. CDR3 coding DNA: TGTGCCATCAGTCAGGAGGGGAATCAGCTCCAGCATTTT.

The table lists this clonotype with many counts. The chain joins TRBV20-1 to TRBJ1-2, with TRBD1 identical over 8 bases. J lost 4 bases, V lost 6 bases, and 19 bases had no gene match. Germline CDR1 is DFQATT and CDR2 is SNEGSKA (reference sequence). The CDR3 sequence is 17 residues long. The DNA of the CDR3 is TGCAGTGCCCCCAACGGGGGGGGGCAGGGGGCCTCCTATGGCTACACCTTC. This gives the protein CSAPNGGGQGASYGYTF.

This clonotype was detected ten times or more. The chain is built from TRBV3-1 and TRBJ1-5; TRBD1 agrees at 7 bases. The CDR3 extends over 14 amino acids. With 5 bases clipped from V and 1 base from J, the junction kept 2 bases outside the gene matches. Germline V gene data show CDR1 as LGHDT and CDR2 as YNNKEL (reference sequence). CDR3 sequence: CASSGTASNQPQHF. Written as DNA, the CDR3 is TGTGCCAGCAGCGGGACAGCCAGCAATCAGCCCCAGCATTTT.

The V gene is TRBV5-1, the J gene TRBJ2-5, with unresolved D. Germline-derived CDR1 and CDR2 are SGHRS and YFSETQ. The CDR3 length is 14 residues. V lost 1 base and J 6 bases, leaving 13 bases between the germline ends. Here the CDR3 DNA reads TGCGCCAGCAGCTTGACTCCCAGCGAAAAGACCCAGTACTTC. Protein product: CASSLTPSEKTQYF. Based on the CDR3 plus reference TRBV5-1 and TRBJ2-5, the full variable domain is KAGVTQTPRYLIKTRGQQVTLSCSPISGHRSVSWYQQTPGQGLQFLFEYFSETQRNKGNFPGRFSGRQFSNSRSEMNVSTLELGDSALYLCASSLTPSEKTQYFGPGTRLLVL.

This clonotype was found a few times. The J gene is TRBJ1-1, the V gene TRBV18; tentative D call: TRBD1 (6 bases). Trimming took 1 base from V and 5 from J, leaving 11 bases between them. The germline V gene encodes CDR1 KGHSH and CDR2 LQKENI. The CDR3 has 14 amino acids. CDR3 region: CASSPRGAGTEAFF. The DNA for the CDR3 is TGTGCCAGCTCACCACGGGGGGCCGGAACTGAAGCTTTCTTT.

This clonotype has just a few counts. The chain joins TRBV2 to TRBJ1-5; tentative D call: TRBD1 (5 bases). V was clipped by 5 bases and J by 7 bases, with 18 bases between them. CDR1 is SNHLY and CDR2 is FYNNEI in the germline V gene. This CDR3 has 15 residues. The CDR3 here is CASSPMWGSKQPQHF. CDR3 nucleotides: TGTGCCAGCAGTCCTATGTGGGGGTCCAAGCAGCCCCAGCATTTT.

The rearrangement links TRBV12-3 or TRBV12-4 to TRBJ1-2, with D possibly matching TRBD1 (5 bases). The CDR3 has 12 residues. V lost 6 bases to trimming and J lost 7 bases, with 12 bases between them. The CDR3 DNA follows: TGTGCCAGCAGCTCCGGACATCCTGGCTACACCTTC. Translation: CASSSGHPGYTF.